The clone carrying this TCR beta chain was seen just once. Antigen specificity is unknown. Because the CDR3 is missing its conserved closing phenylalanine or tryptophan, this is likely a read error. The DNA is omitted, as the CDR3 cannot be located on it reliably, and the CDR3 follows TCRdb's listing. The data are from a study of tumor and adjacent non-tumor tissue in lung cancer. Whole-study context: The cohort had approximately 12 adenocarcinoma, a couple of squamous cell and 1 small cell patients. Aged about 30 to 76 years, patients included 10 men and 4 to 6 women with stage I to III disease.

The germline gives CDR1 SQVTM, CDR2 ANQGSEA. The CDR3 region is 13 residues in length, termini included. No cell sorting was done before RNA was extracted from the tissue. Study observations and caveats: Compared with tumor, normal lung showed significantly lower TCR diversity. Top 100 clones took a larger repertoire share in normal lung.

Three rounds of nested PCR, following a modified ARM-PCR protocol, produced the TCRbeta library. From the multiplex PCR reads, TCRdb called clonotypes with MiXCR, one entry per CDR3 protein. This sample yields some 77,000 distinct CDR3 sequences, of which under 70% are seen a single time; around 12% belongs to the top ten. The chain joins TRBV29-1 to TRBJ2-7; no check of the table's D call, TRBD2, against the DNA was made. Sequenced sample: lung tumor tissue. The sequence was collected from a woman aged 65 to 85 with non-small cell lung cancer. The CDR3 sequence is CSAGRGLYYEQYI.